This TCR beta chain is drawn from a study of shared clonotypes between healthy human individuals. CDR3 size: 14 residues. The V end lost 8 bases, the J end lost 3 bases, and 16 bases lay between the germline ends. Looked up from germline, CDR1 is LNHDA and CDR2 is SQIVND (reference sequence). Here immunoSEQ multiplex PCR was the method, and the copy in TCRdb shows in-frame clones only, minus some. The sample shows just over 2,000,000 clones, roughly 94% of them seen only once. Sequenced sample: naive CD4+ T cells sorted from blood. Subset noted: CD45RA+ positively selected. This TCR was recovered from a man younger than 35 in good health. This chain joins TRBV19 and TRBJ2-5, with D possibly TRBD2 on 6 matching bases. CDR3 sequence reads: CASGPDYSKETQYF. DNA of the CDR3: TGTGCCAGTGGGCCGGACTACTCTAAAGAGACCCAGTACTTC.